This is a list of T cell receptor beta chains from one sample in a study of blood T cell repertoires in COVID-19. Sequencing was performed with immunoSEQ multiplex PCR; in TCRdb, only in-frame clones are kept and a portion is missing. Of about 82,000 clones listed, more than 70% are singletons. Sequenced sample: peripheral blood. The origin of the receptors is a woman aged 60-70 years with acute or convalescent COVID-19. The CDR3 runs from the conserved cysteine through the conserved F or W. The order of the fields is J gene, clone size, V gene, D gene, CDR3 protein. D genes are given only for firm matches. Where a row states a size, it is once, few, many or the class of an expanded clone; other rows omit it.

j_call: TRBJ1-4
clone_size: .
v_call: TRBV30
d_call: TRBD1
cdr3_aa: CAWSPKTGDNEKLFF

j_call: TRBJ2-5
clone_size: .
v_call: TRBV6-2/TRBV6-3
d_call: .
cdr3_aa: CASSYSGASEETQYF

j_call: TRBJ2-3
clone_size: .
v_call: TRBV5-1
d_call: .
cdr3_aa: CASGAGRETDTQYF

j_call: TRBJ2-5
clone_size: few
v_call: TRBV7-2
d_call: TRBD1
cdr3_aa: CASSLEGAGRTQYF

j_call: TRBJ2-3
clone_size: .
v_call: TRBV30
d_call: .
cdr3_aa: CAWSARQAHPTDTQYF

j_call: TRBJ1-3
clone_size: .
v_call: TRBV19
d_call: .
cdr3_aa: CASSIEASGRGNTIYF

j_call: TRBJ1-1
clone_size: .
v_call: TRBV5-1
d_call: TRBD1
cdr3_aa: CASSVTGGLEGGTEAFF

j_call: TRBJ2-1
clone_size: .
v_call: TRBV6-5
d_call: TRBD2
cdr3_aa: CASSNSGSSYNEQFF

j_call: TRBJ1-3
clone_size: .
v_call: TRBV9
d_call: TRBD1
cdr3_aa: CASSPRDRVWPGNTIYF

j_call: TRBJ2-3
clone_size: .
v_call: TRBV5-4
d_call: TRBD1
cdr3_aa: CASSLGGTGATDTQYF

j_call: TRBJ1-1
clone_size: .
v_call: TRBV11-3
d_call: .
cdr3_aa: CASSLGWDNEAFF

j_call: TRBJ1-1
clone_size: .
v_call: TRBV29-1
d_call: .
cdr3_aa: CSVVGQNTEAFF

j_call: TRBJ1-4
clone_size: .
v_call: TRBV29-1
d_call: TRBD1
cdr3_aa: CSAGGQGQAKLFF

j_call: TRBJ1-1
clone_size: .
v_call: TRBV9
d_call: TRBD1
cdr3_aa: CASSPDPRGQGRTEAFF

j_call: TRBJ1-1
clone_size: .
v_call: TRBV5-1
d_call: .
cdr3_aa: CASSLQDYTEAFF

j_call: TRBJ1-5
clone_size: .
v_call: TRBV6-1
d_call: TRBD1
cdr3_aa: CASSEGGTGDSYQPQHF

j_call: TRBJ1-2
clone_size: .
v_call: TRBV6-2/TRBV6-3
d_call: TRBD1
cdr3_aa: CASSYGTGGADGYTF

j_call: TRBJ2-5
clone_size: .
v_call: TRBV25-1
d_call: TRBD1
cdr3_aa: CASSDWGQGVQETQYF

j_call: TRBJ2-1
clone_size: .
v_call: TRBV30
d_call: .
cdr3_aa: CAWSVWMGSGSYNEQFF

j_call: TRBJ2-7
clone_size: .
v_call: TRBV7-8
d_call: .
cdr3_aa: CASSTATGLGSYEQYF

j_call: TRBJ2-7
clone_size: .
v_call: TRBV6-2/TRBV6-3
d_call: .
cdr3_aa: CASSYGQSLTSYEQYF

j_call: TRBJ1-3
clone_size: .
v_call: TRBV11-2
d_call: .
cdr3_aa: CASSLDWQPGNTIYF

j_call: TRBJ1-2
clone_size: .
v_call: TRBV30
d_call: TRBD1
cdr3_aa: CAWGTGGPGYTF

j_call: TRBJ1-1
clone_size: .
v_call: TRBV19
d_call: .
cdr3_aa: CASSTRLGGGGTEAFF

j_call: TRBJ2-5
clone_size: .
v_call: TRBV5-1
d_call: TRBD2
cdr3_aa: CASSPGASGGAGQETQYF

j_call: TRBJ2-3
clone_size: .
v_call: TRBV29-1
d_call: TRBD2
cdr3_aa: CSVEGTSGSYDTQYF

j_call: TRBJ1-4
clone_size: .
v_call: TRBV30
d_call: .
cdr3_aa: CAWSKGRDNEKLFF

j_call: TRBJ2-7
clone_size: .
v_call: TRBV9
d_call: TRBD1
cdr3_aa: CASSTPAIPGQGDYEQYF

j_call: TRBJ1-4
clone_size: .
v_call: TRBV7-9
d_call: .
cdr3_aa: CASSLGGPTNEKLFF

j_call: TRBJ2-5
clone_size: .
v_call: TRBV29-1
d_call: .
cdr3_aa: CSVDTAGDGETQYF

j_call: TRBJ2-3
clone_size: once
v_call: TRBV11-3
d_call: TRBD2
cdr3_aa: CASSTSSGTPTDTQYF

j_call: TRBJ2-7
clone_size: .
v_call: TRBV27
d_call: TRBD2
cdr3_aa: CASWASGGPYEQYF

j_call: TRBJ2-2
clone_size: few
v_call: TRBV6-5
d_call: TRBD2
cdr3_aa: CASRTLRGAGELFF

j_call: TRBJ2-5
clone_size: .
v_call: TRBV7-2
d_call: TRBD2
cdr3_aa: CASSLQRGGRETQYF

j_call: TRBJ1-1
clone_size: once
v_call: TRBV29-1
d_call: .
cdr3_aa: CSAGQATMNTEAFF

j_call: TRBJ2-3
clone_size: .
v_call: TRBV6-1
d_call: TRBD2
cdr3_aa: CASSEAVAGGVDTQYF

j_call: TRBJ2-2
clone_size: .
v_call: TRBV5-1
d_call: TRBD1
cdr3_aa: CASTRQGIGGELFF

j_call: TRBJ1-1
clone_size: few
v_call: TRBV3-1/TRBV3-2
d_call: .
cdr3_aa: CASSQGGRGTEAFF

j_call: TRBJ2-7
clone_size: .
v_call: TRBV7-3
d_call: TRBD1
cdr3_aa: CASSPMGQGASEQYF

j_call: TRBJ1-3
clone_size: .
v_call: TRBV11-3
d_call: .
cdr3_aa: CASSFWPTSAGNTIYF